This T cell receptor beta chain emerged from a study of response to subunit inactivated influenza vaccine. This clonotype showed up many times. TCRdb itself ran the RT-PCR reads through MiXCR, one entry per CDR3 protein. The table shows 500,000 to 600,000 distinct CDR3 sequences, with 7.6% occurring only once. The CDR3 length is 15 residues. The germline CDR1 and CDR2 sequences are SGHAT and FQNNGV. V was cut by 1 base and J by 0 bases, with 10 bases left in between. The origin of this receptor is a man between 45 and 75 years old who received an inactivated influenza vaccine. The specimen comprised PBMCs from blood, sampled around 2 years after vaccination. This chain joins TRBV11-2 and TRBJ2-7, with D unclear. CDR3 loop: CASSLGRSSSYEQYF. CDR3 DNA sequence: TGTGCCAGCAGCTTAGGTCGGTCCAGCTCCTACGAGCAGTACTTC. The full variable domain, in which reference TRBV11-2 and TRBJ2-7 provide the parts outside the CDR3, is EAGVAQSPRYKIIEKRQSVAFWCNPISGHATLYWYQQILGQGPKLLIQFQNNGVVDDSQLPKDRFSAERLKGVDSTLKIQPAKLEDSAVYLCASSLGRSSSYEQYFGPGTRLTVT.